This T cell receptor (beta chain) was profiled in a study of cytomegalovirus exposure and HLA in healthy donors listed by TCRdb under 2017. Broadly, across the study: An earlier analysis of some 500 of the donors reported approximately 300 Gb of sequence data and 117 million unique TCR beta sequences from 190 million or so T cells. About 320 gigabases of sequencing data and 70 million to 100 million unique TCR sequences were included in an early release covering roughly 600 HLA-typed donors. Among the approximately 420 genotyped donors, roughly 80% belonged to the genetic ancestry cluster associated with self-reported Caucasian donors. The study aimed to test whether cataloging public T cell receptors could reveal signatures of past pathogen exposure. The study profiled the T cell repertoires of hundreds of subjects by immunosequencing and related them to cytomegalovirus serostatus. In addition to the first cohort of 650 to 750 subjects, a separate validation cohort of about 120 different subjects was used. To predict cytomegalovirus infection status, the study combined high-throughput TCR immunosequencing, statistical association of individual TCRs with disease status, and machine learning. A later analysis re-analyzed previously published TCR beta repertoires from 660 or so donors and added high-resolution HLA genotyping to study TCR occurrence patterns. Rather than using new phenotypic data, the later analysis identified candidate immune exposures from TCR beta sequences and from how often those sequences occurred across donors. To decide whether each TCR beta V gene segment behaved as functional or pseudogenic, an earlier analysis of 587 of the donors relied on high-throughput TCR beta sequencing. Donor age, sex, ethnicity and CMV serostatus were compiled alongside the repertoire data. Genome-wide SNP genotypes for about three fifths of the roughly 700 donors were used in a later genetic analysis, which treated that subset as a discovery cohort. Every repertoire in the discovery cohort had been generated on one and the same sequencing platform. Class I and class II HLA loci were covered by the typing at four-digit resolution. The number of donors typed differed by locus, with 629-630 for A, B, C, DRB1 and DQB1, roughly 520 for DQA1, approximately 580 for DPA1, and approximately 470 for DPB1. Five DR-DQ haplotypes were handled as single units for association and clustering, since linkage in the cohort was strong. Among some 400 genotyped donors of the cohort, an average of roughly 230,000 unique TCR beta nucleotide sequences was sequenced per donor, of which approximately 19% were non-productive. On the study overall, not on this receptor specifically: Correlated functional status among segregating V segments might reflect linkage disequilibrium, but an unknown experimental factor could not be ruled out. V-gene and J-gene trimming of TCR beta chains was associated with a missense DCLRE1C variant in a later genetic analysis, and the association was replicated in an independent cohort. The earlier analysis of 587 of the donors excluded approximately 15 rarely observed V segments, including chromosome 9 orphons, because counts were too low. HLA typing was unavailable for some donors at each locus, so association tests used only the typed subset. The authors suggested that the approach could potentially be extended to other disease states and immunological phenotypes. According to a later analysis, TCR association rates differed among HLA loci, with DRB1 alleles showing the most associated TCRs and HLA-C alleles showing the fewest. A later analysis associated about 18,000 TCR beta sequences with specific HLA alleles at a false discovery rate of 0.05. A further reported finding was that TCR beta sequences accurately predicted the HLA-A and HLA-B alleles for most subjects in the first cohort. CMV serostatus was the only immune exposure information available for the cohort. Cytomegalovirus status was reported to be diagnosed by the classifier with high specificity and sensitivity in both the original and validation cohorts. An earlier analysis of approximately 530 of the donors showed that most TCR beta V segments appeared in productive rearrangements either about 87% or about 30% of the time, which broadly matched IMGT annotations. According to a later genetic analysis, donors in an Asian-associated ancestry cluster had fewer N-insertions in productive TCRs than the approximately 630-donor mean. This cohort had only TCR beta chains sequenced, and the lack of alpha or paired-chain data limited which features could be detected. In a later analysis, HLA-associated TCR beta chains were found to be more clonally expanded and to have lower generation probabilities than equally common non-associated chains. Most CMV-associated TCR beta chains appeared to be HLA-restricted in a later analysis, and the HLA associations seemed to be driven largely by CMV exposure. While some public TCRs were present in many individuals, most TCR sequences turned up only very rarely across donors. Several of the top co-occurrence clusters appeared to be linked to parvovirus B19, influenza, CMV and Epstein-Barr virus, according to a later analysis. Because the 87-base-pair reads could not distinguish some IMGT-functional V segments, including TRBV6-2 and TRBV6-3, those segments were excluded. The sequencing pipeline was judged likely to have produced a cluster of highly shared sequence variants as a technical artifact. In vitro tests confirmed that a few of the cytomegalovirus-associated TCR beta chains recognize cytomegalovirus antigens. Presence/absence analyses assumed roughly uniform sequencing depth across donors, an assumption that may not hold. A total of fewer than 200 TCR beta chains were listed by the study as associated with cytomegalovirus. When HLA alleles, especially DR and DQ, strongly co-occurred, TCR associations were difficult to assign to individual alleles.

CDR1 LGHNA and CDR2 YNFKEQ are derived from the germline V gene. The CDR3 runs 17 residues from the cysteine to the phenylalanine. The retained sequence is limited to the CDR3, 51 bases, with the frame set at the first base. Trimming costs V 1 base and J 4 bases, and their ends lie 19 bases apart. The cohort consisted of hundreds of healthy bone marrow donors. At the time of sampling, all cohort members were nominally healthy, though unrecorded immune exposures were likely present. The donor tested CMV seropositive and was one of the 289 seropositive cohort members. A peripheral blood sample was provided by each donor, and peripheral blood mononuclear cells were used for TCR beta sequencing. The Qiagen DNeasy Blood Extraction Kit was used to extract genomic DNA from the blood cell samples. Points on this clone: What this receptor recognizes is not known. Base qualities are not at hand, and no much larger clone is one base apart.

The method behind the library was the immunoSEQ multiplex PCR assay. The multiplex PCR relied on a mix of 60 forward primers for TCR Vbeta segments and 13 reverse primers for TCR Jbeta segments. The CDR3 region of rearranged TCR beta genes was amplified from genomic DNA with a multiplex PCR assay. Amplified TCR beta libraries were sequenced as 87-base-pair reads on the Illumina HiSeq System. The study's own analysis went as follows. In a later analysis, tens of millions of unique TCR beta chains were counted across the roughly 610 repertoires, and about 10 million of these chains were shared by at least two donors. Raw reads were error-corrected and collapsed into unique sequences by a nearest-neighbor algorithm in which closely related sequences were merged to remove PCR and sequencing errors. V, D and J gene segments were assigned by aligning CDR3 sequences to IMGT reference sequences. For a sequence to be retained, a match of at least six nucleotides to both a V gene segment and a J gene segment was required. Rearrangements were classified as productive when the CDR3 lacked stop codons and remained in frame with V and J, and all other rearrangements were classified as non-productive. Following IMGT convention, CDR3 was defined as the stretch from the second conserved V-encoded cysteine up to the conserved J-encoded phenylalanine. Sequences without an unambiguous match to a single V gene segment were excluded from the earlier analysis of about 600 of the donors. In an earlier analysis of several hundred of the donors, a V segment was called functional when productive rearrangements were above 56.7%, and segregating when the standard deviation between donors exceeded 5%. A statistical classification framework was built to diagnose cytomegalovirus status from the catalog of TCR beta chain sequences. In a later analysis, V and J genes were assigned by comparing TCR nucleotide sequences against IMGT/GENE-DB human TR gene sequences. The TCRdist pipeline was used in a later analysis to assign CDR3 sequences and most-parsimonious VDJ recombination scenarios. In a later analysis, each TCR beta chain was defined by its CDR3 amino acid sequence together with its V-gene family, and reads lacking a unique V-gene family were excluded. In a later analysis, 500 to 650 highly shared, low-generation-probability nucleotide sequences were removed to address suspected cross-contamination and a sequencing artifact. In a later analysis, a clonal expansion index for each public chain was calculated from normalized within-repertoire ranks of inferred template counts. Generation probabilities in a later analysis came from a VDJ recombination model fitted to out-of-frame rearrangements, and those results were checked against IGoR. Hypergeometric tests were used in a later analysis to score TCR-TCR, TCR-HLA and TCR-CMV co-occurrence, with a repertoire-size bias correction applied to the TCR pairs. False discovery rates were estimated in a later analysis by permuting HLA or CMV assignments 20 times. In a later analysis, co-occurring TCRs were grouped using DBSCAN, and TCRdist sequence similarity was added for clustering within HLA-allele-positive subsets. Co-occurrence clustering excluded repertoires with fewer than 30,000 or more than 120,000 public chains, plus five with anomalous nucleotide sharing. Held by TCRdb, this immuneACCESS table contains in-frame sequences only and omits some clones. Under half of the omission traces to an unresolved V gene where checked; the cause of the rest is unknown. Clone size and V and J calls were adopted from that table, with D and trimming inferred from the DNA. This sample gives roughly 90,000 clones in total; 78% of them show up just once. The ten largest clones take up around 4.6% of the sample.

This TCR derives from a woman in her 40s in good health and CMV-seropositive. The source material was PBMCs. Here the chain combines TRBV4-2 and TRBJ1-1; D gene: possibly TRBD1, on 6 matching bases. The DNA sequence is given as TGTGCCAGCAGCCAAGCTTCCGGCCCGGCAGGGGCCACTGAAGCTTTCTTT. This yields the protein CASSQASGPAGATEAFF.